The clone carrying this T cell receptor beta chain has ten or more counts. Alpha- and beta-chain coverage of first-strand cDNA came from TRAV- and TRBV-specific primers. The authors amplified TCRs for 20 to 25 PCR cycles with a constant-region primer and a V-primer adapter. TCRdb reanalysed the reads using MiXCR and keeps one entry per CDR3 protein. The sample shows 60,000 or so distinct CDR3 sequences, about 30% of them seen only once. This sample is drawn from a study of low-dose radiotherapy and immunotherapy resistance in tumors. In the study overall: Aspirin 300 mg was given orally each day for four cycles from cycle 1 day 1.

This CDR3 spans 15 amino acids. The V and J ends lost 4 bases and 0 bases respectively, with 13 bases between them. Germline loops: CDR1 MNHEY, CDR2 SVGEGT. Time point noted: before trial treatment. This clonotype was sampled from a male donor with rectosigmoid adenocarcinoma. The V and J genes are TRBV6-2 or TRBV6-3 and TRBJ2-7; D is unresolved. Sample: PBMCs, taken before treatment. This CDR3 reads CASSWTAQSSYEQYF. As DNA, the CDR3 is TGTGCCAGCAGTTGGACGGCACAGAGCTCCTACGAGCAGTACTTC.